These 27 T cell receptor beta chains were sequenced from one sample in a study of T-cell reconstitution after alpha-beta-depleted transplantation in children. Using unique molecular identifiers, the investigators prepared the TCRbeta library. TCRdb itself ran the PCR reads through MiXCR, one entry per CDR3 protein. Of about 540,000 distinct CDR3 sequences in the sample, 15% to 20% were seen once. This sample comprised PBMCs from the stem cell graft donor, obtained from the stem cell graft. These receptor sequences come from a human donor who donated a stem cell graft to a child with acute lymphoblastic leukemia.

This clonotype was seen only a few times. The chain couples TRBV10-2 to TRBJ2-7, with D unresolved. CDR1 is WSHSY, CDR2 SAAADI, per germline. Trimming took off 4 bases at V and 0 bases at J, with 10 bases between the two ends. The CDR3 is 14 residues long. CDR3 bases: TGCGCCAGCAGTGTAGGCCTTACCTCCTACGAGCAGTACTTC. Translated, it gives CASSVGLTSYEQYF.

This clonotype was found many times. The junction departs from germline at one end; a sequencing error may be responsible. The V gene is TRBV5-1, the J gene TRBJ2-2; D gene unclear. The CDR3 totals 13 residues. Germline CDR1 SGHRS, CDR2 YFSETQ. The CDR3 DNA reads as TGTGCCAGCAGCCTTACGAACACCGGGGAGCTGTTTTTT. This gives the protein CASSLTNTGELFF.

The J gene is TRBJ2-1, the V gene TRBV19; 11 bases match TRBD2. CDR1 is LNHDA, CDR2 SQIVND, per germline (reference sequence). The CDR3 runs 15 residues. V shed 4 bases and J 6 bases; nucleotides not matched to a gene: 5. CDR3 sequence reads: CASSRGLAASNEQFF. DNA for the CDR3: TGTGCCAGTAGTAGGGGACTAGCGGCCTCCAATGAGCAGTTCTTC.

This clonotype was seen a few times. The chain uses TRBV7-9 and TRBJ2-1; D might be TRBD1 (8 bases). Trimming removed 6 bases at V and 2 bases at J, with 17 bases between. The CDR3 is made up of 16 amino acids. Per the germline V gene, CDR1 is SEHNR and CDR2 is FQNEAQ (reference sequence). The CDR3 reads CASRYGQGGTYNEQFF. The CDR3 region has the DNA TGTGCCAGCAGATACGGACAGGGAGGGACCTACAATGAGCAGTTCTTC.

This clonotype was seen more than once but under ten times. The CDR3 nucleotides read TGTGCCAGCAGTTCCTCTAGCGGGGGATTCCTGGGAGAGCAGTTCTTC. Its translation: CASSSSSGGFLGEQFF. The rearrangement joins TRBV12-3 or TRBV12-4 to TRBJ2-1; 10 bases line up with TRBD2. V was pared by 4 bases and J by 10 bases, with 13 bases of the junction left unmatched. The CDR3 extends over 16 amino acids.

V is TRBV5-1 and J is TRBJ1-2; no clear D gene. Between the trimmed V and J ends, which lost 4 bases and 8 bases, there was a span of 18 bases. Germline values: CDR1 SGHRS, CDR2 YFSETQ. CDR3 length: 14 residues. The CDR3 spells CASSPSIGEAGYTF. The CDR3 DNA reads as TGCGCCAGCAGCCCGTCTATCGGGGAAGCGGGCTACACCTTC.

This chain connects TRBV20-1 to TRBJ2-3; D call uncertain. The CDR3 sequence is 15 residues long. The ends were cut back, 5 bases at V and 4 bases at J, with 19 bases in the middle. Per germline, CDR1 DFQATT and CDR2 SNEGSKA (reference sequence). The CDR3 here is CSAATREGGADTQYF. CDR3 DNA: TGCAGTGCTGCCACCCGTGAAGGCGGCGCAGATACGCAGTATTTT.

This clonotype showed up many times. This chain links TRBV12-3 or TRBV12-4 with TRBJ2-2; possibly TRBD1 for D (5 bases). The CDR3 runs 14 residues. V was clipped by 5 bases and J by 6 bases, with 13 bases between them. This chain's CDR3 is CASSDPGISGELFF. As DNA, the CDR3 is TGTGCCAGCAGTGACCCAGGGATTTCCGGGGAGCTGTTTTTT.

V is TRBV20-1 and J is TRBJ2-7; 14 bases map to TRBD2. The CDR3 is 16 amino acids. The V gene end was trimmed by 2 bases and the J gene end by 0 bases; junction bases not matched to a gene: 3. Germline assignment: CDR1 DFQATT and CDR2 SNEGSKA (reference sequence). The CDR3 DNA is TGCAGTGCTAGACCGGGACTAGCGGGAGTCTCCTACGAGCAGTACTTC. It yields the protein CSARPGLAGVSYEQYF.

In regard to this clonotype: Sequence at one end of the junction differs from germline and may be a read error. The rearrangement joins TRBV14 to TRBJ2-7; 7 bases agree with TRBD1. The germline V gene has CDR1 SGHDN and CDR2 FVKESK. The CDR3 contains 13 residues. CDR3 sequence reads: CPSSHSQGDEQYF. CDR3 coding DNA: TGTCCCAGCAGCCATAGTCAGGGGGACGAGCAGTACTTC.

Written as DNA, the CDR3 is TGTGCCAGCAGTGAATGGGTAGCGAGGTACCAAGAGACCCAGTACTTC. Residues: CASSEWVARYQETQYF. This chain connects TRBV6-1 to TRBJ2-5, with a possible D match to TRBD2 (5 bases). The CDR3 runs to 16 residues. Germline assignment: CDR1 MNHNS and CDR2 SASEGT. The V gene lost 2 bases and the J gene lost 0 bases, with 13 bases spanning the gap.

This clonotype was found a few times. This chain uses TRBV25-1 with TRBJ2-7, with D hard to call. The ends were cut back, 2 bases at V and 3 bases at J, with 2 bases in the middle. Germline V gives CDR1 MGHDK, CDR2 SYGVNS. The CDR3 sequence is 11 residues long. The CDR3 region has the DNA TGTGCCAGCAGTGAACGCTACGAGCAGTACTTC. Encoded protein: CASSERYEQYF.

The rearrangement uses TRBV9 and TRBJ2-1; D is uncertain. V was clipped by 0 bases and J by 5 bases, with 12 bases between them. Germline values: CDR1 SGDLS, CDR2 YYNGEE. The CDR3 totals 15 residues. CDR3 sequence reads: CASSVGAVKDNEQFF. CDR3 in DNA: TGTGCCAGCAGCGTAGGGGCGGTAAAGGACAATGAGCAGTTCTTC.

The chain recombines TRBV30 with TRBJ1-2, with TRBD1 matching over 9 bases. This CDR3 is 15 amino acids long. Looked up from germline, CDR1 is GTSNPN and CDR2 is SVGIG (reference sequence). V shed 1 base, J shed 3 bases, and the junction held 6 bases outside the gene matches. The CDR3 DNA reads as TGTGCCTGGAGTGGTTCCGGGACAGGGCACTATGGCTACACCTTC. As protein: CAWSGSGTGHYGYTF. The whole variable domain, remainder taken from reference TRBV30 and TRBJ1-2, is SQTIHQWPATLVQPVGSPLSLECTVEGTSNPNLYWYRQAAGRGLQLLFYSVGIGQISSEVPQNLSASRPQDRQFILSSKKLLLSDSGFYLCAWSGSGTGHYGYTFGSGTRLTVV.

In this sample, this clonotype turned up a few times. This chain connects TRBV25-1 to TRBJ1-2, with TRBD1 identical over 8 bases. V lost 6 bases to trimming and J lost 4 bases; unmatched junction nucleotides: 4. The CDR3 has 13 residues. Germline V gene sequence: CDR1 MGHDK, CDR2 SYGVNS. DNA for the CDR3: TGTGCCAGCAGCGAGGACAGGGTCTATGGCTACACCTTC. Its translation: CASSEDRVYGYTF.

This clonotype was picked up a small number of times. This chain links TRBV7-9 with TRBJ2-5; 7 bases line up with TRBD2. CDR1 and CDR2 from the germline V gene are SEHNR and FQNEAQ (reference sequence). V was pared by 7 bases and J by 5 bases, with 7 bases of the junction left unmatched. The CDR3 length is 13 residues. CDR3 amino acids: CASNPGGSETQYF. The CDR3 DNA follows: TGTGCCAGCAACCCGGGGGGTTCGGAGACCCAGTACTTC.

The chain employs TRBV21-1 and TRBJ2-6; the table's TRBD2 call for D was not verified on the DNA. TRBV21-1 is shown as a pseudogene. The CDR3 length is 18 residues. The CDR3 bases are TGTGCCAGCAGCAAAGGCCGGAGGGATAAAGAAGGGGCCAACGTCCTGACTTTC. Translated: CASSKGRRDKEGANVLTF.

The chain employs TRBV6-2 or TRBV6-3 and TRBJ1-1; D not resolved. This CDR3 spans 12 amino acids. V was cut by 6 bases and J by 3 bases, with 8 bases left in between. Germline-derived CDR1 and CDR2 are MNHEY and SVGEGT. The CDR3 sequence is CASRTKHTEAFF. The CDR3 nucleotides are TGTGCCAGCAGAACTAAACACACTGAAGCTTTCTTT.

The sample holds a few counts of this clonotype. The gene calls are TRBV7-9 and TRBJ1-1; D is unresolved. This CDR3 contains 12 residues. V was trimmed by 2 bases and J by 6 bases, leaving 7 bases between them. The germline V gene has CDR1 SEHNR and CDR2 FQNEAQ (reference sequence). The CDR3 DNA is TGTGCCAGCAGCTTACCATCCCCTGAAGCTTTCTTT. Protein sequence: CASSLPSPEAFF.

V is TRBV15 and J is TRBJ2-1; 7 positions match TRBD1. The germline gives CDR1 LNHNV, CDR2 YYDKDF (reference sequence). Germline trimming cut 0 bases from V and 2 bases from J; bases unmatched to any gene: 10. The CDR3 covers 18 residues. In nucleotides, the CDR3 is TGTGCCACCAGCAGAGATGAGACCCGACAGGGAACCTACAATGAGCAGTTCTTC. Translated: CATSRDETRQGTYNEQFF.

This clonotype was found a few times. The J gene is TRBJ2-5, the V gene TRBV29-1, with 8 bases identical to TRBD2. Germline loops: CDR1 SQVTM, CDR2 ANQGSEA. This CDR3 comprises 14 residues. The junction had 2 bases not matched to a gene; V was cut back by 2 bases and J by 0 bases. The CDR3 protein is CSVEWREDQETQYF. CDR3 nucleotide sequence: TGCAGCGTTGAATGGCGGGAGGACCAAGAGACCCAGTACTTC.

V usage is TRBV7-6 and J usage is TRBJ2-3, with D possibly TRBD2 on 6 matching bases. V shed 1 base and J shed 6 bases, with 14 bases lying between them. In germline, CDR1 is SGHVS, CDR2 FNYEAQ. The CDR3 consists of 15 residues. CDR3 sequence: CASSLEPGDPDTQYF. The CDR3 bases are TGTGCCAGCAGCTTAGAACCGGGAGACCCCGATACGCAGTATTTT.

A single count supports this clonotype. The CDR3 DNA reads as TGTGCCACCAGCAGAGGCTATTCCGACAGCCCGGACACTGAAGCTTTCTTT. It translates to CATSRGYSDSPDTEAFF. The chain uses TRBV15 and TRBJ1-1; D is perhaps TRBD1 (5 bases). Germline loops: CDR1 LNHNV, CDR2 YYDKDF (reference sequence). Trimming removed 1 base from V and 3 bases from J, with 18 bases in between. This CDR3 spans 17 amino acids.

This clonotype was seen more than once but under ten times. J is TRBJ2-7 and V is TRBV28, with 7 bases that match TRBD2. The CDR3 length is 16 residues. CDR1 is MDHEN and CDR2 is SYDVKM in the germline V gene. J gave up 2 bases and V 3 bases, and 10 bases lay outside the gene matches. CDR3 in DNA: TGTGCCAGCAGTTTCACTAGCGCCAAGGGCGCCTACGAGCAGTACTTC. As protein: CASSFTSAKGAYEQYF. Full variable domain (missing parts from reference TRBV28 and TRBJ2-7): DVKVTQSSRYLVKRTGEKVFLECVQDMDHENMFWYRQDPGLGLRLIYFSYDVKMKEKGDIPEGYSVSREKKERFSLILESASTNQTSMYLCASSFTSAKGAYEQYFGPGTRLTVT.

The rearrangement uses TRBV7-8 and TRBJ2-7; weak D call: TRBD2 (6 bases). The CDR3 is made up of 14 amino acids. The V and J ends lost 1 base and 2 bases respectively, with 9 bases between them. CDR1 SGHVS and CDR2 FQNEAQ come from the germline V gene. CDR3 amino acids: CASSLGGLPYEQYF. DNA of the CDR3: TGTGCCAGCAGCTTAGGGGGACTTCCCTACGAGCAGTACTTC.

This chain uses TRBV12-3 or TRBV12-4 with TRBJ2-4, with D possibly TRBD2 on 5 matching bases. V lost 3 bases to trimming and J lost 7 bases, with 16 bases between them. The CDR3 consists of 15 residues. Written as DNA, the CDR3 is TGTGCCAGCAGTTTGTCCGGGGAGCGAGAGAACATTCAGTACTTC. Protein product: CASSLSGERENIQYF.

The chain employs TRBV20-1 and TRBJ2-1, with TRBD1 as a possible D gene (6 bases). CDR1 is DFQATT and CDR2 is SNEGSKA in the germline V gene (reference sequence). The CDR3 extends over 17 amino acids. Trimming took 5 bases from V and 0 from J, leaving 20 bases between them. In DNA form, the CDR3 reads TGCAGTGCTCGCCTTAGACAGGTTAAGAGCTCCTACAATGAGCAGTTCTTC. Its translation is CSARLRQVKSSYNEQFF.